A selection of T cell receptor beta chains follows, all from one sample in a study of T cell repertoires in cytomegalovirus infection. These receptors' antigens are unknown. TCRdb redid the calling of the reads with MiXCR, one entry per CDR3 protein. The repertoire consists of 250,000 to 300,000 distinct CDR3 sequences, with less than 25% occurring once and the leading ten covering about 21%. Source: cultured PBMCs, taken from culture after CMV antigen stimulation. The receptors were gathered from a human donor in good health (CMV status not recorded). Some clones in this sample may be carry-over from other donors' samples. The CDR3 runs from the conserved cysteine through the conserved F or W. Fields, in order: V gene, J gene, D gene, clone size, CDR3 DNA, CDR3 protein. D genes are given only for firm matches. The listing skips clone size in some rows; elsewhere it reads once, few, many or a size class.

>TRBV7-2|TRBJ2-3|TRBD2|.
TGTGCCAGCAGCTTCCCTAGCGGGAGTTTGTATTTT
CASSFPSGSLYF
>TRBV6-2/TRBV6-3|TRBJ2-1|.|.
TGTGCCAGCAGTTACTCGAATCAGGGTTCCTACAATGAGCAGTTCTTC
CASSYSNQGSYNEQFF
>TRBV27|TRBJ1-5|TRBD1|.
TGTGCCATGCAACCGTACAGGGGTAGCAATCAGCCCCAGCATTTT
CAMQPYRGSNQPQHF
>TRBV5-6|TRBJ2-4|TRBD2|few
TGTGCCAGCAGCCCCCCGGGGGGGGAAAACATTCAGTACTTC
CASSPPGGENIQYF
>TRBV7-9|TRBJ2-1|TRBD2|.
TGTGCCAGCAGCTCACCAAAAGTGGGGACTAGCGGGAGTATTGAGCAGTTCTTC
CASSSPKVGTSGSIEQFF
>TRBV6-5|TRBJ1-1|TRBD1|.
TGTGCCAGCAGTTTTACGAATCCGGGACAGGGGCACACTGAAGCTTTCTTT
CASSFTNPGQGHTEAFF
>TRBV12-3/TRBV12-4|TRBJ1-1|.|few
TGTGCCAGCAGTCCTGGCTTGCGGCAGGGCGCTGCTTTCTTT
CASSPGLRQGAAFF
>TRBV12-3/TRBV12-4|TRBJ2-7|.|.
TGTGCCAGCAGTCCCAGACTCTACGAGCAGTACTTC
CASSPRLYEQYF
>TRBV7-9|TRBJ1-5|.|many
TGTGCCAGCAGCTTAGCCAGGACAGATCAGCCCCAGCATTTT
CASSLARTDQPQHF
>TRBV5-5|TRBJ2-1|.|once
TGTGCCAGCAGCTTGGCCACAATTAAGAATGAGCAGTTCTTC
CASSLATIKNEQFF
>TRBV7-9|TRBJ1-2|.|few
TGTGCCAGCAGCTCTAGGGTTGTAGGGATGACCTATGGCTACACCTTC
CASSSRVVGMTYGYTF
>TRBV24-1|TRBJ1-1|.|.
TGTGCCACCAGTGAGGAACAGGAGTTCATGAACACTGAAGCTTTCTTT
CATSEEQEFMNTEAFF
>TRBV19|TRBJ1-2|.|once
TGTGCCAGTAGTGAACAGGGAACTGGTGGCTACACCTTC
CASSEQGTGGYTF
>TRBV14|TRBJ1-2|.|.
TGTGCCAGCAGCCAAGATGGGGTTAGGGGACCTGATATTGGCTACACCTTC
CASSQDGVRGPDIGYTF
>TRBV6-2/TRBV6-3|TRBJ2-1|TRBD2|.
TGTGCCAGCAGCATCACGAGCGGGAGTTCAGTCGGTGAGCAGTTCTTC
CASSITSGSSVGEQFF
>TRBV5-1|TRBJ2-3|.|once
TGCGCCAGCAGCTCTTCAGGGAGTGTTGCAGATACGCAGTATTTT
CASSSSGSVADTQYF
>TRBV7-8|TRBJ1-5|.|many
TGTGCCAGCAGCTTAGTACCGGGAGATAGCAATCAGCCCCAGCATTTT
CASSLVPGDSNQPQHF
>TRBV6-1|TRBJ1-5|.|many
TGTGCCAGCAGCGTCATGAGAGTTAGCAATCAGCCCCAGCATTTT
CASSVMRVSNQPQHF
>TRBV6-5|TRBJ1-4|.|.
TGTGCCAGCAGTTACTCGTCGGGGCCACGTCCCGAAAAACTGTTTTTT
CASSYSSGPRPEKLFF
>TRBV20-1|TRBJ2-5|.|few
TGCAGTGCTAGAGATCGGCAGGGGGAGACCCAGTACTTC
CSARDRQGETQYF
>TRBV7-2|TRBJ2-3|.|many
TGTGCCAGCAGCTTAACGGGAGATATGGATACGCAGTATTTT
CASSLTGDMDTQYF
>TRBV7-9|TRBJ1-2|.|many
TGTGCCAGCAGCATCGCTATGAGGGGGGACTATGGCTACACCTTC
CASSIAMRGDYGYTF
>TRBV20-1|TRBJ2-1|TRBD2|few
TGCAGTGCTAGTGGGGGACTAGCGGGAAACAATGAGCAGTTCTTC
CSASGGLAGNNEQFF
>TRBV19|TRBJ2-5|TRBD2|.
TGTGCCAGTAGTACCGGGAGGAGGGAGACCCAGTACTTC
CASSTGRRETQYF
>TRBV12-5|TRBJ2-1|TRBD2|few
TGTGCTAGTGCCACGGGGATGGGGCGGGAGGGAGGCGAGCAGTTCTTC
CASATGMGREGGEQFF
>TRBV6-1|TRBJ1-2|.|.
TGTGCCAGCAGAGTGCTGTATGACAGCCTCTCGGGCTACACCTTC
CASRVLYDSLSGYTF